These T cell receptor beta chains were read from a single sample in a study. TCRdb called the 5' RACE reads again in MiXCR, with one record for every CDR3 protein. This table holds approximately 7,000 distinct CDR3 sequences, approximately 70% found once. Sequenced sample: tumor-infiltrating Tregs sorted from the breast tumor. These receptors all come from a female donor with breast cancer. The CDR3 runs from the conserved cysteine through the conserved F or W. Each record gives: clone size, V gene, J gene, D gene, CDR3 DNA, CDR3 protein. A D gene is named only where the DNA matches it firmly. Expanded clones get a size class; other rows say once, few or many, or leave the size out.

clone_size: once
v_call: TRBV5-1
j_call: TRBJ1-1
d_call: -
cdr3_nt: TGCGCCAGCAGCTCACAAAACGCGGACACTGAAGCTTTCTTT
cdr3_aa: CASSSQNADTEAFF

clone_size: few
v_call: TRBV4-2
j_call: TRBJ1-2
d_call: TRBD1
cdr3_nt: TGTGCCAGCAGCCAAGATAGCAGGGGGCGCGATGGCTACACCTTC
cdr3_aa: CASSQDSRGRDGYTF

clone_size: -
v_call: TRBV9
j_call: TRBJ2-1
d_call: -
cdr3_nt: TGTGCCAGCAGCGGAGGAAACGGGAATGAGCAGTTCTTC
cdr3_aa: CASSGGNGNEQFF

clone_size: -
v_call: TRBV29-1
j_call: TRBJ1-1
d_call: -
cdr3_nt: TGCAGCGGAAGGGCATTGAACACTGAAGCTTTCTTT
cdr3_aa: CSGRALNTEAFF

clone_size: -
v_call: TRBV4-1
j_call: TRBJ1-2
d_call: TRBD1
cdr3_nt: TGCGCCAGCAGCCAAGCGGACAGGGTAAATGGCTACACCTTC
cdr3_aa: CASSQADRVNGYTF

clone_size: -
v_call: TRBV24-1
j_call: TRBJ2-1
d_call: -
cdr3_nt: TGTGTCACCAGTGATGGTCACCAGGGCAATGAGCAGTTCTTC
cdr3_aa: CVTSDGHQGNEQFF

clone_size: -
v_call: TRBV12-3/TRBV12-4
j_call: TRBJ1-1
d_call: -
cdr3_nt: TGTGCCAGCAGTTTAGGGGCAATTACTGAAGCTTTCTTT
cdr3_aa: CASSLGAITEAFF

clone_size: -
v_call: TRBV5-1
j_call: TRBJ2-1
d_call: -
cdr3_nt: TGCGCCAGCAGCTTGGCCACTGGACTACCTGGGGAGCAGTTCTTC
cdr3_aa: CASSLATGLPGEQFF

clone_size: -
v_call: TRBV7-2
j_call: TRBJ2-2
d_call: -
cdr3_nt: TGTGCCAGCAGCTCCGGAGGGTGGGGATCGGGCGGGTTGAACACCGGGGAGCTGTTTTTT
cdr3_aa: CASSSGGWGSGGLNTGELFF

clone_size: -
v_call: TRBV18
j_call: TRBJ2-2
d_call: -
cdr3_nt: TGTGCCAGCTCACGTTCTTTGGAGGGAATTTACACCGGGGAGCTGTTTTTT
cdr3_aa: CASSRSLEGIYTGELFF

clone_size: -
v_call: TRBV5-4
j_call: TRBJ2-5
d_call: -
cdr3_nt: TGTGCCAGCAGCCAGAAGGGGGGGCGTGGGGAGACCCAGTACTTC
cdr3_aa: CASSQKGGRGETQYF

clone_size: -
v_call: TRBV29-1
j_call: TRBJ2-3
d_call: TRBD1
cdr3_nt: TGCAGCGTCCAGGGGGAGCAGATGACAGATACGCAGTATTTT
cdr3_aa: CSVQGEQMTDTQYF

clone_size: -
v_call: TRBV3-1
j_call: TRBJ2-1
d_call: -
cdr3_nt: TGTGCCAGCACCCCTACCCTCGGGTTCAGGAATGAGCAGTTCTTC
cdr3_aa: CASTPTLGFRNEQFF

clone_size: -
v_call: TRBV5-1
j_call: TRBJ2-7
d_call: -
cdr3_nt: TGCGCCAGCAGCTTGGAACAGTCCTCCTACGAGCAGTACTTC
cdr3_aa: CASSLEQSSYEQYF

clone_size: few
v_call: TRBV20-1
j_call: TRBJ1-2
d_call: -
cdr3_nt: TGCAGTGCTAGAGACCCCCGCCCATTCTATGGCTACACCTTC
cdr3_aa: CSARDPRPFYGYTF

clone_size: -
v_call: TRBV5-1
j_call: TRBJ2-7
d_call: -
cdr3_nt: TGCGCCAGCAGCTTGACAGCCGAATACGAGCAGTACTTC
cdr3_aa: CASSLTAEYEQYF

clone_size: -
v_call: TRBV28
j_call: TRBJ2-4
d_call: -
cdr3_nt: TGTGCCAGCAGCACACAGGGAGGCGGTAAAAACATTCAGTACTTC
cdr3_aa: CASSTQGGGKNIQYF

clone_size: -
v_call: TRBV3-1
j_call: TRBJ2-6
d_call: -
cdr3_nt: TGTGCCAGCAGCCAGGGGGCCGGCTCTGGGGCCAACGTCCTGACTTTC
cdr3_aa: CASSQGAGSGANVLTF

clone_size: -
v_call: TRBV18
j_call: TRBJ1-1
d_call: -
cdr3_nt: TGTGCCAGCTCACCAGGAGCCAGGCTCGACACTGAAGCTTTCTTT
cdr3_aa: CASSPGARLDTEAFF

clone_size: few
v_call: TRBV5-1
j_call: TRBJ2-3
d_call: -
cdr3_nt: TGCGCCAGCAGCTTGTGGGGGGGCGATACGCAGTATTTT
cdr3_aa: CASSLWGGDTQYF